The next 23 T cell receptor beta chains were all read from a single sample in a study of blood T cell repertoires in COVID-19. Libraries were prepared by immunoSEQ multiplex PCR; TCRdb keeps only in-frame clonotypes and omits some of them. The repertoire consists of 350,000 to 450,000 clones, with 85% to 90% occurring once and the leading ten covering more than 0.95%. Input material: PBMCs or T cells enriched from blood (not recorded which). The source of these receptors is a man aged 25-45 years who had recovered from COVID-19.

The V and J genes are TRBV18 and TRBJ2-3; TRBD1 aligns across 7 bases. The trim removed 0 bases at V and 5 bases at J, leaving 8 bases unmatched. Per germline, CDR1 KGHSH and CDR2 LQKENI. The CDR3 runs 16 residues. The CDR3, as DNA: TGTGCCAGCTCACCACCAAGCCGGGACAGAGGAGATACGCAGTATTTT. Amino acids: CASSPPSRDRGDTQYF. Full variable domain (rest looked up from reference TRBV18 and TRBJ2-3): NAGVMQNPRHLVRRRGQEARLRCSPMKGHSHVYWYRQLPEEGLKFMVYLQKENIIDESGMPKERFSAEFPKEGPSILRIQQVVRGDSAAYFCASSPPSRDRGDTQYFGPGTRLTVL.

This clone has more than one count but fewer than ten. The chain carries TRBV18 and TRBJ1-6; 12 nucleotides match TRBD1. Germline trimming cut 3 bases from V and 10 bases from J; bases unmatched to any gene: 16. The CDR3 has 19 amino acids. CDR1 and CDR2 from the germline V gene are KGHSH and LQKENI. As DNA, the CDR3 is TGTGCCAGCTCACCCCTACCGGGACAGGGGGCGAGCGTAGAATCACCCCTCCACTTT. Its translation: CASSPLPGQGASVESPLHF.

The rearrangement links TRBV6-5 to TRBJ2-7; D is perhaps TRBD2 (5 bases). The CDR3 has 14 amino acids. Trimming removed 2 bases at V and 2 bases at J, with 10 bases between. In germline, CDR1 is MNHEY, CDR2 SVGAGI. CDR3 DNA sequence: TGTGCCAGCAGTTACATGCCGGGGACCTACGAGCAGTACTTC. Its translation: CASSYMPGTYEQYF.

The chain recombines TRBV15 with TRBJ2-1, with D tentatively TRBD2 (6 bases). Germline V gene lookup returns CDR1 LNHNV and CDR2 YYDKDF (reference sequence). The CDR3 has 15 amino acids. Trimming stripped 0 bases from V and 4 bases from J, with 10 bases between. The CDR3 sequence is CATSRERDWYNEQFF. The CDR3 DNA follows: TGTGCCACCAGCAGAGAGCGGGACTGGTACAATGAGCAGTTCTTC.

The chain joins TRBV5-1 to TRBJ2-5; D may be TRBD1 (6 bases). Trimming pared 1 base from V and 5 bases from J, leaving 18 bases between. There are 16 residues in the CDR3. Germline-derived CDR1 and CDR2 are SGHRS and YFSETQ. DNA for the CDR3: TGCGCCAGCAGCTTGATAGGGGGATCTTCGCAGGAGACCCAGTACTTC. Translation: CASSLIGGSSQETQYF.

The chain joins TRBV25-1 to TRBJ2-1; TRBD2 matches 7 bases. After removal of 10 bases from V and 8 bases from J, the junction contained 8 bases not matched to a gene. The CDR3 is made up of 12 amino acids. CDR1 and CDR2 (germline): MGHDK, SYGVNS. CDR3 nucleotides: TGTGCCATCGATGCGGGGAGGGATGAGCAGTTCTTC. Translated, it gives CAIDAGRDEQFF. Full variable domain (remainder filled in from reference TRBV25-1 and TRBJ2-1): EADIYQTPRYLVIGTGKKITLECSQTMGHDKMYWYQQDPGMELHLIHYSYGVNSTEKGDLSSESTVSRIRTEHFPLTLESARPSHTSQYLCAIDAGRDEQFFGPGTRLTVL.

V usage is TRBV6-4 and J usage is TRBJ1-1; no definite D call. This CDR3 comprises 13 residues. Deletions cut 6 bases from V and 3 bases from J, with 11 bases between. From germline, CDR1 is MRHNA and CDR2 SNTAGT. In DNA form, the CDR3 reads TGTGCCAGCAGCCGCGGAGGAGACACTGAAGCTTTCTTT. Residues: CASSRGGDTEAFF.

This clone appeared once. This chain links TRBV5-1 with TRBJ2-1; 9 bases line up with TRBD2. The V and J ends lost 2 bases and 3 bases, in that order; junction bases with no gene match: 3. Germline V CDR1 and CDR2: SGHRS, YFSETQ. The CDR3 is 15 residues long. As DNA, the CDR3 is TGCGCCAGCAGCTTTAGCGGGAGTGACTACAATGAGCAGTTCTTC. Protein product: CASSFSGSDYNEQFF.

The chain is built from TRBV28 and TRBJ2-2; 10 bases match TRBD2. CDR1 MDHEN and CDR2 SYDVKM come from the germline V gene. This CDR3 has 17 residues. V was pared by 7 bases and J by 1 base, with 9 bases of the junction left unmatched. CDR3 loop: CASTSDGLAENTGELFF. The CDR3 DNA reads TGTGCCAGCACCAGTGATGGACTAGCGGAGAACACCGGGGAGCTGTTTTTT.

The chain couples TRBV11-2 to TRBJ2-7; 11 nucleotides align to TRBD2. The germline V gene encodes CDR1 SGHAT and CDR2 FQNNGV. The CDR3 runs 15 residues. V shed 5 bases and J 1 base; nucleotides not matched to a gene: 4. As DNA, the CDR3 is TGTGCCAGCAGCGCCGGGACTAGCGGTTCCTACGAGCAGTACTTC. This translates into CASSAGTSGSYEQYF. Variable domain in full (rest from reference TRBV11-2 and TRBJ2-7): EAGVAQSPRYKIIEKRQSVAFWCNPISGHATLYWYQQILGQGPKLLIQFQNNGVVDDSQLPKDRFSAERLKGVDSTLKIQPAKLEDSAVYLCASSAGTSGSYEQYFGPGTRLTVT.

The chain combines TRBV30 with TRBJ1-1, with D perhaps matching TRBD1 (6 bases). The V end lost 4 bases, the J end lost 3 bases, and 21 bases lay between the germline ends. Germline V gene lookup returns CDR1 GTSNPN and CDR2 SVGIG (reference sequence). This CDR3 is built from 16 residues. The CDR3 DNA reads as TGTGCCTGGAAAGTGTTCGAGTGGGGGCCGGACACTGAAGCTTTCTTT. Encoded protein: CAWKVFEWGPDTEAFF.

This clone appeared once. CDR3 sequence: CASSFRGGTGAFF. As DNA, the CDR3 is TGTGCCAGCAGTTTCCGCGGAGGGACCGGCGCTTTCTTT. The V and J genes are TRBV27 and TRBJ1-1; TRBD1 is a possible D gene (5 bases). V was pared by 3 bases and J by 11 bases, with 16 bases between. The CDR3 has 13 amino acids. The germline CDR1 and CDR2 sequences are MNHEY and SMNVEV (reference sequence).

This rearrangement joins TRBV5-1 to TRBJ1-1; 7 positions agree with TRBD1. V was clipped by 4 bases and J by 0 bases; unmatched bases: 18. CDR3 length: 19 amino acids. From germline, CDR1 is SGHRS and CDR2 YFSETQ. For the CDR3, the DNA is TGCGCCAGCAGCCGGACATGGGACAGTACCCAGGGGTTGAACACTGAAGCTTTCTTT. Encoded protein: CASSRTWDSTQGLNTEAFF.

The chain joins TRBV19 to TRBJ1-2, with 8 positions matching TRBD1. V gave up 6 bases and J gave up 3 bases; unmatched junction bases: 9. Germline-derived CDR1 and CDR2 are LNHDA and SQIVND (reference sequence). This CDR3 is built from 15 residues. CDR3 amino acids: CASRDPGQAYYGYTF. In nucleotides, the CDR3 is TGTGCCAGTAGGGATCCGGGACAGGCATACTATGGCTACACCTTC.

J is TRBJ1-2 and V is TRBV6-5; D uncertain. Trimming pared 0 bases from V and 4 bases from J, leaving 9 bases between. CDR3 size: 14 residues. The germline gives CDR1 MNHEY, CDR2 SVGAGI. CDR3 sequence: CASSYSRVGYGYTF. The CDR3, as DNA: TGTGCCAGCAGTTACTCGAGAGTCGGCTATGGCTACACCTTC.

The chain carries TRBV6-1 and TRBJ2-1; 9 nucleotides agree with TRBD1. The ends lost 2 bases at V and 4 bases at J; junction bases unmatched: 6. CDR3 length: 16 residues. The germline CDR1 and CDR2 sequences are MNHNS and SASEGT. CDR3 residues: CASSEPGTGNYNEQFF. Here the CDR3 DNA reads TGTGCCAGCAGTGAACCCGGGACAGGGAATTACAATGAGCAGTTCTTC.

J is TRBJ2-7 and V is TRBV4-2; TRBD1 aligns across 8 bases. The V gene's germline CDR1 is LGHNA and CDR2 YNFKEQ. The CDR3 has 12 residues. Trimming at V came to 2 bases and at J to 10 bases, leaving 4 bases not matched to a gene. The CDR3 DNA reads TGTGCCAGCAGCCAACCGGACAGGGAACAGTACTTC. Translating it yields CASSQPDREQYF.

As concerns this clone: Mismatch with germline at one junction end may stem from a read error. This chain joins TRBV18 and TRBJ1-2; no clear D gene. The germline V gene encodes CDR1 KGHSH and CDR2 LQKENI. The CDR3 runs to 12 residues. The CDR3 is CASSPKSPSASF. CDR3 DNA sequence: TGTGCCAGCTCACCCAAGTCGCCGAGCGCGAGCTTC.

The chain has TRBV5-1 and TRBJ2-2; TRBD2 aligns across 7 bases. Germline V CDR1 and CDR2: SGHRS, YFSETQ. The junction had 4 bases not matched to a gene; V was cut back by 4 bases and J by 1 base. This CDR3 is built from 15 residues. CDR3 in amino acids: CASSQPGGNTGELFF. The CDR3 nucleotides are TGCGCCAGCAGCCAACCGGGGGGGAACACCGGGGAGCTGTTTTTT.

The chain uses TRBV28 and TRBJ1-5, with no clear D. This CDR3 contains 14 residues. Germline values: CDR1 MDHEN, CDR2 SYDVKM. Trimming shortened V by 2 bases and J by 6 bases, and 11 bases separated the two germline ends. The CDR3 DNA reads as TGTGCCAGCAGTTTAAAGGTGGGCGTTCAGCCCCAGCATTTT. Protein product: CASSLKVGVQPQHF.

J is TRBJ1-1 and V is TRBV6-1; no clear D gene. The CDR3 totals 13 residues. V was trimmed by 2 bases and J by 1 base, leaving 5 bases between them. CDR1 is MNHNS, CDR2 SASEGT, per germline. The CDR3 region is CASSERSNTEAFF. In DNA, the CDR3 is TGTGCCAGCAGTGAACGGTCGAACACTGAAGCTTTCTTT.

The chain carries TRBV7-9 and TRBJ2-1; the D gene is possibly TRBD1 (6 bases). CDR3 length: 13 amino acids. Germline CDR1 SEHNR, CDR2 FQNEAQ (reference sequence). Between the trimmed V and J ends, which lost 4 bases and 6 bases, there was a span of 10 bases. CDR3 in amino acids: CASSYGQTNEQFF. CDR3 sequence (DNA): TGTGCCAGCAGCTACGGACAGACCAATGAGCAGTTCTTC.

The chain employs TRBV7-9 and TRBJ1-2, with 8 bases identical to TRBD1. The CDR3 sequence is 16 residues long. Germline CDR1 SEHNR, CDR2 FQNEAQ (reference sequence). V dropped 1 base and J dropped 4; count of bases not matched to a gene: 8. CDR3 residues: CASSLDTGQGLYGYTF. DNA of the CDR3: TGTGCCAGCAGCTTAGATACAGGACAGGGACTCTATGGCTACACCTTC.